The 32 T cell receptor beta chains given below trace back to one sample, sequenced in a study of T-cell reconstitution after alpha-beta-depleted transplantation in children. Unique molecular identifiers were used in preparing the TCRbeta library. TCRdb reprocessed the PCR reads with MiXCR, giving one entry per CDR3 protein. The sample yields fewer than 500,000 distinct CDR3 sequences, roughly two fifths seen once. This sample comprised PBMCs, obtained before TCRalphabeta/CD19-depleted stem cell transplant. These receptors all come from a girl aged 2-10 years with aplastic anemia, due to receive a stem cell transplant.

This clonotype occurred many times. CDR3 amino acids: CATSTSPGYEQYF. Here the CDR3 DNA reads TGTGCCACCAGCACGTCCCCGGGGTACGAGCAGTACTTC. The V gene is TRBV15, the J gene TRBJ2-7, with D possibly TRBD2 on 5 matching bases. The CDR3 has 13 amino acids. The germline V and J ends were trimmed by 4 bases and 4 bases, with 11 bases remaining between them. CDR1 and CDR2 (germline): LNHNV, YYDKDF (reference sequence).

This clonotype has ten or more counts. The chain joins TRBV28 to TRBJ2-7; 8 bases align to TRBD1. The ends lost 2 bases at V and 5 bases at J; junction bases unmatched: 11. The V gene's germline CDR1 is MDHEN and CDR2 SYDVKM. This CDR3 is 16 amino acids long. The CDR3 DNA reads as TGTGCCAGCAGTTTAAAGCTGGACAGGGTTCGCGACGAGCAGTACTTC. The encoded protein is CASSLKLDRVRDEQYF.

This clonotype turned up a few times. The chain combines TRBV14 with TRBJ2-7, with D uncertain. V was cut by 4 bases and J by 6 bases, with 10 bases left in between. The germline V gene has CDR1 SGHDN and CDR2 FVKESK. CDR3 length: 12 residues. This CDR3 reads CASSRWGIEQYF. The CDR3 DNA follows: TGTGCCAGCAGCCGTTGGGGTATCGAGCAGTACTTC. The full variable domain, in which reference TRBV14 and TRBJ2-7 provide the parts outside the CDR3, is EAGVTQFPSHSVIEKGQTVTLRCDPISGHDNLYWYRRVMGKEIKFLLHFVKESKQDESGMPNNRFLAERTGGTYSTLKVQPAELEDSGVYFCASSRWGIEQYFGPGTRLTVT.

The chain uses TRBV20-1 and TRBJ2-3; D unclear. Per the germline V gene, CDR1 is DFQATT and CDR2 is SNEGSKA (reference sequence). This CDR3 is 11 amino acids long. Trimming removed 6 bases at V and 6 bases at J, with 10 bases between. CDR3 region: CSAPMRDTQYF. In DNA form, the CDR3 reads TGCAGTGCCCCCATGAGGGATACGCAGTATTTT.

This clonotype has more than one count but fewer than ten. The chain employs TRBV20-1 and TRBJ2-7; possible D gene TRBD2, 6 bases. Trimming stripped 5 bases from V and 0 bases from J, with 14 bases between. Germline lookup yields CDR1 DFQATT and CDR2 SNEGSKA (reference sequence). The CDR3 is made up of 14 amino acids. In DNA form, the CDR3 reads TGCAGTGCTGAGGGACTGGCCGTCTCCTACGAGCAGTACTTC. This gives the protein CSAEGLAVSYEQYF.

The CDR3 is CASSLDGLIDNQPQHF. As DNA, the CDR3 is TGTGCCAGCAGCTTAGACGGACTTATAGACAATCAGCCCCAGCATTTT. The chain has TRBV7-8 and TRBJ1-5; D unresolved. This CDR3 region has 16 residues. The V and J ends lost 1 base and 3 bases respectively, with 13 bases between them. Germline V gene lookup returns CDR1 SGHVS and CDR2 FQNEAQ.

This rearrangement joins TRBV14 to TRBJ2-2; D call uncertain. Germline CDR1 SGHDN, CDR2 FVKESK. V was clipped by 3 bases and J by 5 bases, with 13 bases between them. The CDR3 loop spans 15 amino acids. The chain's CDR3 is CASSQRQFSTGELFF. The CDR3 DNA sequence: TGTGCCAGCAGCCAGAGGCAATTCTCTACCGGGGAGCTGTTTTTT. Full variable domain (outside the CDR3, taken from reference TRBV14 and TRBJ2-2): EAGVTQFPSHSVIEKGQTVTLRCDPISGHDNLYWYRRVMGKEIKFLLHFVKESKQDESGMPNNRFLAERTGGTYSTLKVQPAELEDSGVYFCASSQRQFSTGELFFGEGSRLTVL.

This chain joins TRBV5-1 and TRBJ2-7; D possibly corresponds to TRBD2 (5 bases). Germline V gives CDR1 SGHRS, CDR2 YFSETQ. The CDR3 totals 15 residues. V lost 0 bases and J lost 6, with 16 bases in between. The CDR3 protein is CASSLADPRRGEQYF. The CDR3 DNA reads TGCGCCAGCAGCTTGGCGGATCCCCGACGGGGCGAGCAGTACTTC.

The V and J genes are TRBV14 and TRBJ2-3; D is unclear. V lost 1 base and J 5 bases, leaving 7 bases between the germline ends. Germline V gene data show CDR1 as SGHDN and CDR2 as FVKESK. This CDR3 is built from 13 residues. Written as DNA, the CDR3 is TGTGCCAGCAGCCAAGTACAAGGAGATACGCAGTATTTT. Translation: CASSQVQGDTQYF.

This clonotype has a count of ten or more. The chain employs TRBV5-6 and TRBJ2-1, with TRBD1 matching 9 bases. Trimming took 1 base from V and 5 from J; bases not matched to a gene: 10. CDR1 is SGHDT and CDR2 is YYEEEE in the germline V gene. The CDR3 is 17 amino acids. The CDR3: CASSLSKQGALDNEQFF. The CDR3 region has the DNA TGTGCCAGCAGCTTGTCCAAACAGGGGGCGTTAGACAATGAGCAGTTCTTC.

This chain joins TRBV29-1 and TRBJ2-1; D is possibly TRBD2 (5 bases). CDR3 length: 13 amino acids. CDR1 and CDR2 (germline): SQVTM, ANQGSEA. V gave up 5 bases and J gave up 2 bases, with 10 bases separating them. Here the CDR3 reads CSVLRTAYNEQFF. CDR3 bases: TGCAGCGTTCTTCGGACTGCCTACAATGAGCAGTTCTTC.

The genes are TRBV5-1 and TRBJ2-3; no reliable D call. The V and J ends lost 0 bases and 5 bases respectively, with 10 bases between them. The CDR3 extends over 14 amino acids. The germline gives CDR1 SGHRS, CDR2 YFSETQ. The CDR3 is CASSLEAKEDTQYF. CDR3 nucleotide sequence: TGCGCCAGCAGCTTGGAGGCGAAGGAAGATACGCAGTATTTT.

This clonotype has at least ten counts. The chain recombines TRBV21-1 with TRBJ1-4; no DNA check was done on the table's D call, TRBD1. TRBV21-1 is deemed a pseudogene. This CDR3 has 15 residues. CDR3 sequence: CASSKEGGRVEKLFF. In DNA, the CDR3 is TGTGCCAGCAGCAAAGAAGGGGGAAGAGTTGAAAAACTGTTTTTT.

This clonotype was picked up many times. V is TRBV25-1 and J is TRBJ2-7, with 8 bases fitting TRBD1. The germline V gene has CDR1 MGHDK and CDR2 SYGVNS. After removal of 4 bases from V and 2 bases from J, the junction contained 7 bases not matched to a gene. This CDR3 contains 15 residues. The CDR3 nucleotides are TGTGCCAGCAGTGGAACGGACAGGGTGCCCTACGAGCAGTACTTC. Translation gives CASSGTDRVPYEQYF.

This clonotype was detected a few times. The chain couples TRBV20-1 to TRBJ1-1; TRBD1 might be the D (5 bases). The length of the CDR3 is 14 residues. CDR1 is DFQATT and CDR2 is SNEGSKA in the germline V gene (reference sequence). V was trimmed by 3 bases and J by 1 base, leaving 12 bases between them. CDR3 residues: CSARPGRANTEAFF. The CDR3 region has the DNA TGCAGTGCTAGGCCGGGACGGGCGAACACTGAAGCTTTCTTT.

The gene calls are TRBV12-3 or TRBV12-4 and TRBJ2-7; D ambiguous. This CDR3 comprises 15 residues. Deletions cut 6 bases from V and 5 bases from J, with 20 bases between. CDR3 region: CASSAGLYTLDEQYF. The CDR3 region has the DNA TGTGCCAGCAGCGCCGGGCTATATACTTTAGACGAGCAGTACTTC.

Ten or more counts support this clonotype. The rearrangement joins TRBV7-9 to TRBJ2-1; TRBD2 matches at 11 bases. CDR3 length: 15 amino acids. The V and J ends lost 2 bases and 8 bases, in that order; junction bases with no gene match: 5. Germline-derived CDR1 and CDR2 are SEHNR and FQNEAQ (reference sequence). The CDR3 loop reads CASSLSSGRGDEQFF. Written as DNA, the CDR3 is TGTGCCAGCAGCTTAAGTAGCGGGAGGGGTGATGAGCAGTTCTTC.

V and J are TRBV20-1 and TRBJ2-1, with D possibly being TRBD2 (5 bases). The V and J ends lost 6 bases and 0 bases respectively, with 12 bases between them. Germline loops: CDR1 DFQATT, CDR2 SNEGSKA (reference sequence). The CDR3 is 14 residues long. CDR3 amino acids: CSAQDSSSYNEQFF. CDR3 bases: TGCAGTGCGCAGGACTCCAGCTCCTACAATGAGCAGTTCTTC.

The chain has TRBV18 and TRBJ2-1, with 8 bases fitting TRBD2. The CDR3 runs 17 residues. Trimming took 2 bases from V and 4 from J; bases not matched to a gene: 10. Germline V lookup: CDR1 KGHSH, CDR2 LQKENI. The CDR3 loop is CASSPSPGLGAYNEQFF. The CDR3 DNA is TGTGCCAGCTCACCATCTCCGGGACTAGGCGCTTACAATGAGCAGTTCTTC.

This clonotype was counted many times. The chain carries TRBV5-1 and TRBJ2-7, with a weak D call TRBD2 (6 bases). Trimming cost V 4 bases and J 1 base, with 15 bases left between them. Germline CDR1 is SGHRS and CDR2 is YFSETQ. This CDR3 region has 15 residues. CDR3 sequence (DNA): TGCGCCAGCAGCCCTTCCGGGACTGAGTCCTACGAGCAGTACTTC. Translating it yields CASSPSGTESYEQYF.

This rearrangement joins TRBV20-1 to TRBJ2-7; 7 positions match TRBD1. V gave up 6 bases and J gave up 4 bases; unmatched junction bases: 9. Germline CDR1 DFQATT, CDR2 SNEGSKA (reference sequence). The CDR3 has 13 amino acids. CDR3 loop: CSAQSGTDYEQYF. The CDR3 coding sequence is TGCAGTGCACAATCCGGGACAGATTACGAGCAGTACTTC.

The CDR3 region is CASSQYGDSGASSPDTQYF. The CDR3 DNA follows: TGTGCCAGCAGCCAATATGGAGATAGCGGGGCCTCCAGCCCAGATACGCAGTATTTT. J is TRBJ2-3 and V is TRBV3-1; 8 bases are a match to TRBD2. Germline-derived CDR1 and CDR2 are LGHDT and YNNKEL (reference sequence). Trimming at V came to 2 bases and at J to 4 bases, leaving 17 bases not matched to a gene. The CDR3 has 19 amino acids.

In nucleotides, the CDR3 is TGTGCCAGCAGCGGGGCCGCCTACGAGCAGTACTTC. Its protein is CASSGAAYEQYF. This sequence joins TRBV7-9 and TRBJ2-7; TRBD1 might be the D (5 bases). Trimming stripped 5 bases from V and 2 bases from J, with 7 bases between. This CDR3 has 12 amino acids. In germline, CDR1 is SEHNR, CDR2 FQNEAQ (reference sequence).

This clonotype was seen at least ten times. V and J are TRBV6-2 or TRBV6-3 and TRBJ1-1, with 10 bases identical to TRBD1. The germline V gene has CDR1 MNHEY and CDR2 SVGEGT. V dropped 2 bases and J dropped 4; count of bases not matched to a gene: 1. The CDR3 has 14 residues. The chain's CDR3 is CASSYDRGPTEAFF. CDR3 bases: TGTGCCAGCAGTTACGACAGGGGGCCCACTGAAGCTTTCTTT.

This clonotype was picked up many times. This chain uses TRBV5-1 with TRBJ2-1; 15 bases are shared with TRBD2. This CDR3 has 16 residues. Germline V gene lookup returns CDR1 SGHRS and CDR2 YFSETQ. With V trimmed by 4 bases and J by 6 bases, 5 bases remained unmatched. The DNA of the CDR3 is TGCGCCAGCAGCGCGGGACTAGCGGGAGGTGCCAATGAGCAGTTCTTC. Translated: CASSAGLAGGANEQFF. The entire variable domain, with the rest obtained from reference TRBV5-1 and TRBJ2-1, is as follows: KAGVTQTPRYLIKTRGQQVTLSCSPISGHRSVSWYQQTPGQGLQFLFEYFSETQRNKGNFPGRFSGRQFSNSRSEMNVSTLELGDSALYLCASSAGLAGGANEQFFGPGTRLTVL.

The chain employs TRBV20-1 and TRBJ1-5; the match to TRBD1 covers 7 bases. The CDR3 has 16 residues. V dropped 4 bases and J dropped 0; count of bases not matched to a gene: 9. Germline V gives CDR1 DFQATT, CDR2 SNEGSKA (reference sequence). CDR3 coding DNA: TGCAGTGCTATTTTACAGGGGCCAGGTAGCAATCAGCCCCAGCATTTT. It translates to CSAILQGPGSNQPQHF.

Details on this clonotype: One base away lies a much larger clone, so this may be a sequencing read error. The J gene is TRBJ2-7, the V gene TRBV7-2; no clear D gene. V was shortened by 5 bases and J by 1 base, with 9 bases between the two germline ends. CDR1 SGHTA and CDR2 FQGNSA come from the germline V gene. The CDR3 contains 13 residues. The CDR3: CASSASGSYEQYF. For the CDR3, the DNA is TGTGCCAGCAGCGCTAGTGGATCCTACGAGCAGTACTTC.

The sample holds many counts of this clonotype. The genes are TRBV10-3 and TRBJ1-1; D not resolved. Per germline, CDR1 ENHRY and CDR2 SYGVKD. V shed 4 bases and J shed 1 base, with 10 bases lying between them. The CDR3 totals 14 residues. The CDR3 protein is CAISAGPGNTEAFF. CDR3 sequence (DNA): TGTGCCATCAGTGCAGGTCCAGGGAACACTGAAGCTTTCTTT.

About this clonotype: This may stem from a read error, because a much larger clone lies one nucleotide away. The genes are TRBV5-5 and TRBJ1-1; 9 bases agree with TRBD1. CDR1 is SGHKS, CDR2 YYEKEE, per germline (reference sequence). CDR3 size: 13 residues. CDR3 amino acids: CASSGTGLGSAYF. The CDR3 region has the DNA TGTGCCAGCAGCGGGACAGGGCTGGGTAGCGCTTACTTT.

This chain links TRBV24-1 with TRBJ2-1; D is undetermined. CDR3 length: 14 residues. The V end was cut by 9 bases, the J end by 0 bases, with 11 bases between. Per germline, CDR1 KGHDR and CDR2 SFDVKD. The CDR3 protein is CATRGESSYNEQFF. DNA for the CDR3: TGTGCCACCCGAGGTGAGAGCTCCTACAATGAGCAGTTCTTC.

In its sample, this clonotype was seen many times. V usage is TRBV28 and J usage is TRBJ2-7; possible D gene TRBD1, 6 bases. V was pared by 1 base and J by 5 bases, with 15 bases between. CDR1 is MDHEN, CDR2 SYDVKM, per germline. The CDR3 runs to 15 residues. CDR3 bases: TGTGCCAGCAGTTTATTTGCGACAGGAGACCACGAGCAGTACTTC. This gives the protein CASSLFATGDHEQYF.

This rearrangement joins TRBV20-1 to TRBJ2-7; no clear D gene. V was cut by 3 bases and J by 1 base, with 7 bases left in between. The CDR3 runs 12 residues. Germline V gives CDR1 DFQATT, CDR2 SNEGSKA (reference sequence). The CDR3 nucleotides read TGCAGTGCTAGTCTAGGGTCCTACGAGCAGTACTTC. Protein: CSASLGSYEQYF.